Each of the 28 T cell receptor beta chains below was sequenced from the same sample in a study of post-analysis software for immune sequencing data. Whole-study findings and limits: TRBV segments more frequent in patients than in controls numbered a few and included TRBV5-6, TRBV5-1 and TRBV20-1.

These TCRs' antigens remain unknown. The TCR beta cDNA libraries carried unique molecular identifiers. TCRdb reprocessed the PCR reads via MiXCR and lists one record per CDR3 protein. The sample contains 250,000 to 300,000 distinct CDR3 sequences, 30% to 45% of which appear only once. Sample: blood. The receptor source for this set is a girl between 5 and 17 years old with multiple sclerosis.

This chain joins TRBV20-1 and TRBJ2-5, with TRBD2 matching over 10 bases. The V and J ends lost 5 bases and 1 base, in that order; junction bases with no gene match: 4. Germline V gene sequence: CDR1 DFQATT, CDR2 SNEGSKA (reference sequence). The CDR3 spans 14 residues. DNA for the CDR3: TGCAGTGCTGCGACTAGCGGGCGCCAAGAGACCCAGTACTTC. It translates to CSAATSGRQETQYF.

This clonotype has a count of ten or more. V gene TRBV20-1 combines with J gene TRBJ2-3, with 12 bases that match TRBD2. CDR3 size: 19 residues. With V trimmed by 2 bases and J by 0 bases, 12 bases remained unmatched. Germline CDR1 is DFQATT and CDR2 is SNEGSKA (reference sequence). The CDR3 region is CSARWRLAGAPSSTDTQYF. The DNA of the CDR3 is TGCAGTGCTAGATGGCGACTAGCGGGGGCGCCTTCAAGCACAGATACGCAGTATTTT.

The V call is TRBV29-1, the J call TRBJ2-1; the D is unclear. Germline assignment: CDR1 SQVTM and CDR2 ANQGSEA. V gave up 4 bases and J gave up 5 bases, with 12 bases separating them. The CDR3 totals 13 residues. The CDR3 loop is CSVAIDTNNEQFF. The DNA for the CDR3 is TGCAGCGTTGCCATCGACACCAACAATGAGCAGTTCTTC.

Turning to this clonotype: A read error is possible here, since a much larger clone lies one base away. The CDR3 nucleotides are TGCAGTGCTAGTGAGCTAGCGGGCTACAATGAGCAGTACTTC. It yields the protein CSASELAGYNEQYF. The rearrangement joins TRBV20-1 to TRBJ2-7; 8 positions agree with TRBD2. J lost 7 bases, V lost 3 bases, and 11 bases had no gene match. CDR3 length equals 14 residues. Germline V CDR1 and CDR2: DFQATT, SNEGSKA (reference sequence).

This clonotype was seen repeatedly, ten times or more. The V call is TRBV6-5, the J call TRBJ2-2; perhaps TRBD1 as D (6 bases). V shed 0 bases and J shed 0 bases, with 11 bases lying between them. Germline assignment: CDR1 MNHEY and CDR2 SVGAGI. The CDR3 length is 17 residues. The CDR3 loop reads CASSYSPPGANTGELFF. CDR3 bases: TGTGCCAGCAGTTACTCCCCCCCAGGGGCGAACACCGGGGAGCTGTTTTTT.

This clonotype was recorded at least ten times. CDR3 bases: TGCGCCAGCAGACTAGACTTCCCCTACAATGAGCAGTTCTTC. Protein: CASRLDFPYNEQFF. The chain uses TRBV5-1 and TRBJ2-1; a possible D gene is TRBD2 (5 bases). Germline V gene sequence: CDR1 SGHRS, CDR2 YFSETQ. This CDR3 contains 14 residues. The germline V and J ends were trimmed by 5 bases and 2 bases, with 11 bases remaining between them.

The V and J genes are TRBV18 and TRBJ2-2; D is uncertain. V was cut by 3 bases and J by 6 bases, with 8 bases left in between. Germline V lookup: CDR1 KGHSH, CDR2 LQKENI. The CDR3 has 13 residues. CDR3 region: CASSPQRSGELFF. CDR3 sequence (DNA): TGTGCCAGCTCACCCCAACGATCCGGGGAGCTGTTTTTT.

This clonotype was recorded many times. The gene calls are TRBV28 and TRBJ2-4, with D perhaps assigned TRBD1 or TRBD2 (6 bases each). Trimming removed 5 bases at V and 1 base at J, with 9 bases between. This CDR3 spans 14 amino acids. Germline CDR1 is MDHEN and CDR2 is SYDVKM. For the CDR3, the DNA is TGTGCCAGCAGTGAAGGGGGGGCCAAAAACATTCAGTACTTC. It is translated as CASSEGGAKNIQYF.

V usage is TRBV27 and J usage is TRBJ1-2; no clear D gene. The germline gives CDR1 MNHEY, CDR2 SMNVEV (reference sequence). The CDR3 is made up of 14 amino acids. Trimming shortened V by 6 bases and J by 10 bases, and 21 bases separated the two germline ends. CDR3: CASRTGRAHGDYTF. The CDR3 DNA is TGTGCCAGCAGGACGGGGAGAGCACACGGGGACTACACCTTC.

In the case of this clonotype: Its ends do not fully match the called genes, so a read error is possible. The chain couples TRBV6-5 to TRBJ2-1, with D tentatively TRBD1 (5 bases). Germline assignment: CDR1 MNHEY and CDR2 SVGAGI. This CDR3 has 15 amino acids. The chain's CDR3 is CACSYRDSSYNEQFF. CDR3 DNA sequence: TGTGCCTGCAGTTACCGTGACAGCTCCTACAATGAGCAGTTCTTC.

This clonotype came up a few times. V usage is TRBV6-5 and J usage is TRBJ2-1; TRBD2 matches 7 bases. The CDR3 loop spans 15 amino acids. From germline, CDR1 is MNHEY and CDR2 SVGAGI. V was clipped by 6 bases and J by 3 bases; unmatched bases: 8. CDR3 sequence reads: CASSTGGGLYNEQFF. The CDR3 bases are TGTGCCAGCAGCACCGGGGGAGGGCTCTACAATGAGCAGTTCTTC.

V usage is TRBV19 and J usage is TRBJ2-5; D is unclear. Germline loops: CDR1 LNHDA, CDR2 SQIVND (reference sequence). The V and J ends lost 3 bases and 2 bases respectively, with 10 bases between them. The CDR3 consists of 14 residues. In DNA, the CDR3 is TGTGCCAGTAGTATGCGCAGAGCGCAAGAGACCCAGTACTTC. Protein sequence: CASSMRRAQETQYF.

This clonotype was seen only a few times. The J gene is TRBJ2-3, the V gene TRBV3-1; 12 nucleotides align to TRBD2. Germline CDR1 and CDR2: LGHDT and YNNKEL (reference sequence). The CDR3 spans 15 residues. The trim removed 4 bases at V and 8 bases at J, leaving 7 bases unmatched. The CDR3 DNA sequence: TGTGCCAGCAGCCTGGCTAGCGGGGGGGCCGGTACGCAGTATTTT. This codes for CASSLASGGAGTQYF.

On this clonotype: A junction end diverges from the germline sequence, so it may reflect a read error. This rearrangement joins TRBV14 to TRBJ1-1; 11 bases are shared with TRBD1. Looked up from germline, CDR1 is SGHDN and CDR2 is FVKESK. This CDR3 has 15 amino acids. CDR3 sequence reads: CASSQRTGGTAETFF. CDR3 bases: TGTGCCAGCAGCCAACGGACAGGGGGCACCGCTGAAACTTTCTTT.

This clonotype appeared many times. The V gene is TRBV12-3 or TRBV12-4, the J gene TRBJ2-1; the match to TRBD2 covers 8 bases. The CDR3 runs to 15 residues. J lost 9 bases, V lost 3 bases, and 10 bases had no gene match. The DNA of the CDR3 is TGTGCCAGCAGTTTGGGGCCAGGACTAGCCGGTGAGCAGTTCTTC. Amino acids: CASSLGPGLAGEQFF.

In this sample, this clonotype turned up many times. This chain joins TRBV6-5 and TRBJ1-2; D ambiguous. The germline V and J ends were trimmed by 6 bases and 8 bases, with 10 bases remaining between them. The CDR3 covers 11 residues. Germline V CDR1 and CDR2: MNHEY, SVGAGI. The CDR3 sequence: CASSYKGGYTF. CDR3 DNA sequence: TGTGCCAGCAGCTACAAGGGCGGCTACACCTTC.

The chain carries TRBV29-1 and TRBJ2-4, with 7 bases lining up with TRBD1. Matching the DNA end better, TRBJ2-7 makes the J call doubtful. CDR1 is SQVTM, CDR2 ANQGSEA, per germline. The CDR3 loop spans 14 amino acids. The CDR3: CSVEGTGHSYEQYF. In DNA, the CDR3 is TGCAGCGTTGAAGGGACAGGCCATTCCTACGAGCAGTACTTC.

The chain recombines TRBV28 with TRBJ2-4, with D perhaps matching TRBD2 (5 bases). The germline V gene encodes CDR1 MDHEN and CDR2 SYDVKM. The germline V and J ends were trimmed by 8 bases and 13 bases, with 6 bases remaining between them. The CDR3 is made up of 8 amino acids. CDR3 nucleotide sequence: TGTGCCAGCTGGGAGCAGTACTTC. Encoded protein: CASWEQYF.

This clonotype was recorded a few times. The chain joins TRBV7-2 to TRBJ2-2, with 8 positions matching TRBD2. J was trimmed by 6 bases and V by 0 bases; bases with no gene match: 9. Germline V gene lookup returns CDR1 SGHTA and CDR2 FQGNSA. The CDR3 runs to 17 residues. The CDR3 reads CASSLAGTSRGAGELFF. The CDR3, as DNA: TGTGCCAGCAGCTTAGCCGGGACTAGTCGGGGAGCCGGGGAGCTGTTTTTT.

V usage is TRBV29-1 and J usage is TRBJ2-3, with D perhaps matching TRBD1 (6 bases). Trimming shortened V by 3 bases and J by 9 bases, and 7 bases separated the two germline ends. The CDR3 runs 10 residues. Germline CDR1 reads SQVTM; CDR2 reads ANQGSEA. The chain's CDR3 is CSVEDRTQYF. The CDR3 DNA sequence: TGCAGCGTTGAGGACAGAACGCAGTATTTT.

This clonotype was seen ten or more times. The genes are TRBV4-1 and TRBJ1-4; D possibly corresponds to TRBD1 (5 bases). This CDR3 is built from 14 residues. Trimming pared 0 bases from V and 7 bases from J, leaving 9 bases between. CDR1 is MGHRA and CDR2 is YSYEKL in the germline V gene. The CDR3 loop reads CASSQEGRGEKLFF. DNA of the CDR3: TGCGCCAGCAGCCAAGAGGGGCGAGGTGAAAAACTGTTTTTT.

This clonotype was counted many times. Relative to the germline gene, one junction end is altered; a read error may explain this. V is TRBV5-4 and J is TRBJ2-1, with TRBD1 identical over 9 bases. Germline V gene data show CDR1 as SGHNT and CDR2 as YYREEE (reference sequence). There are 15 residues in the CDR3. This CDR3 is CASSLDRGPYNEQFF. In DNA form, the CDR3 reads TGCGCCAGCAGCCTGGACAGGGGCCCCTACAATGAGCAGTTCTTC.

In nucleotides, the CDR3 is TGCGCCAGCAGCAAACTAGCGGGGGGCGAGTCGGGACGGGACAATGAGCAGTACTTC. Protein product: CASSKLAGGESGRDNEQYF. V gene TRBV5-1 combines with J gene TRBJ2-1, with 12 bases identical to TRBD2. The better agreement between TRBJ2-7 and the DNA end casts doubt on the J call. Germline values: CDR1 SGHRS, CDR2 YFSETQ. CDR3 size: 19 residues.

This clonotype turned up a few times. The J gene is TRBJ2-2, the V gene TRBV10-3, with TRBD2 identical over 8 bases. The V and J ends lost 3 bases and 3 bases, in that order; junction bases with no gene match: 3. Germline lookup yields CDR1 ENHRY and CDR2 SYGVKD. This CDR3 comprises 15 residues. The CDR3 sequence: CAISEPGLDTGELFF. DNA of the CDR3: TGTGCCATCAGTGAACCGGGACTAGACACCGGGGAGCTGTTTTTT.

The CDR3 DNA reads TGTGCCAGCAGCCGCGGGGCATACTTTAGCAATCAGCCCCAGCATTTT. It translates to CASSRGAYFSNQPQHF. V is TRBV5-5 and J is TRBJ1-5, with D perhaps TRBD1 (5 bases). The CDR3 sequence is 16 residues long. The V end was cut by 4 bases, the J end by 0 bases, with 14 bases between. CDR1 and CDR2 from the germline V gene are SGHKS and YYEKEE (reference sequence).

This clonotype appeared a single time. CDR3 loop: CATSRLGTVYSGANVLTF. CDR3 in DNA: TGTGCCACCAGCAGATTGGGGACAGTATACTCTGGGGCCAACGTCCTGACTTTC. This chain joins TRBV15 and TRBJ2-6; 7 nucleotides match TRBD1. Germline V CDR1 and CDR2: LNHNV, YYDKDF (reference sequence). With 2 bases clipped from V and 0 bases from J, the junction kept 7 bases outside the gene matches. The CDR3 extends over 18 amino acids.

Concerning this clonotype itself: This clone may be a read error of a much larger clone one base away. This rearrangement joins TRBV20-1 to TRBJ2-6; tentatively, D is TRBD2 (6 bases). This CDR3 is built from 16 residues. Germline CDR1 and CDR2: DFQATT and SNEGSKA (reference sequence). CDR3 protein: CSARDSGGTGANVRTF. As DNA, the CDR3 is TGCAGTGCTAGAGATAGCGGTGGAACTGGGGCCAACGTCCGGACTTTC.

This clonotype has a count of ten or more. This sequence joins TRBV27 and TRBJ1-4, with TRBD1 matching 7 bases. Per the germline V gene, CDR1 is MNHEY and CDR2 is SMNVEV (reference sequence). This CDR3 contains 14 residues. V shed 3 bases, J shed 7 bases, and the junction held 5 bases outside the gene matches. This CDR3 reads CASSFGQAGEKLFF. CDR3 coding DNA: TGTGCCAGCAGTTTCGGACAGGCAGGTGAAAAACTGTTTTTT.